This T cell receptor beta chain appears in the sequencing data of a study of blood T cell repertoires in COVID-19. In the study overall: Acute-phase and convalescent COVID-19 samples originated in the United States, Italy and Spain.

TCRdb keeps only in-frame clones here, not all; method: immunoSEQ multiplex PCR. Here the sample spans approximately 260,000 clones, about 90% being singletons. Everyone who took part was roughly 18 to 89 years old, and they came from fewer than 25 US areas. The study assigned cohorts using participant-reported clinical history. CDR1 and CDR2 from the germline V gene are LNHDA and SQIVND (reference sequence). V lost 3 bases and J lost 3; bases outside the gene matches: 3. CDR3 size: 14 residues. The clonotype comes from a woman aged 18-29 years who had recovered from COVID-19. Specimen: PBMCs or T cells enriched from blood (not recorded which). This chain joins TRBV19 and TRBJ2-7, with TRBD1 matching 9 bases. The CDR3: CASSMGTGIYEQYF. CDR3 in DNA: TGTGCCAGTAGTATGGGGACAGGGATCTACGAGCAGTACTTC. The entire variable domain, with the rest obtained from reference TRBV19 and TRBJ2-7, is as follows: DGGITQSPKYLFRKEGQNVTLSCEQNLNHDAMYWYRQDPGQGLRLIYYSQIVNDFQKGDIAEGYSVSREKKESFPLTVTSAQKNPTAFYLCASSMGTGIYEQYFGPGTRLTVT.